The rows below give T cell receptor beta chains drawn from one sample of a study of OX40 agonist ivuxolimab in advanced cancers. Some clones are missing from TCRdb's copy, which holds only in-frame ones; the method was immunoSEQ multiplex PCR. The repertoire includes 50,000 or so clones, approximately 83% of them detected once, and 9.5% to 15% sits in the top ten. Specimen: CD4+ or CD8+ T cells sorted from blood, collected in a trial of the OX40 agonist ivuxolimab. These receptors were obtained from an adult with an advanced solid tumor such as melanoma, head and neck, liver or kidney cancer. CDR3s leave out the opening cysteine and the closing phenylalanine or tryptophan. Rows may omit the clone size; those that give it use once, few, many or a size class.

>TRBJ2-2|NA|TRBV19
ASSPRPGGLTGELF
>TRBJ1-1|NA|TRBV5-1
ASSLVGPPNTEAF
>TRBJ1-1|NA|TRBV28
ASSLGRRMNTEAF
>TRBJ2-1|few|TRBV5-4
ASSLTDSSNEQF
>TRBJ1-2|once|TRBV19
ASNRGGTGEYYT
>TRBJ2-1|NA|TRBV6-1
ASSETSGLNNEQF
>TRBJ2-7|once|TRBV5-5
ASSWTPAYEQY
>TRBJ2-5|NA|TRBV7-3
ASSLTSDRGETQY
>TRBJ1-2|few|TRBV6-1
ASSEAGYGQTHGYT
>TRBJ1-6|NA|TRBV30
ASTGFNSPLH